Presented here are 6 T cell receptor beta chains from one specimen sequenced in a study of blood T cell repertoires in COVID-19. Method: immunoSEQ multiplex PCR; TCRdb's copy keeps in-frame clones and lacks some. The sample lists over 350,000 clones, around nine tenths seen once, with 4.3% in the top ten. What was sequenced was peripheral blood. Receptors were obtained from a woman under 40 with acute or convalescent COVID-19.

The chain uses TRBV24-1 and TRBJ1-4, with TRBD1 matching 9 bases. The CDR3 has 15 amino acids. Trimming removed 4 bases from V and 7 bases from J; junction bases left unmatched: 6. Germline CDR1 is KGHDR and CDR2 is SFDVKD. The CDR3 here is CATSETGGAGEKLFF. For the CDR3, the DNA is TGTGCCACCAGTGAAACAGGGGGCGCAGGTGAAAAACTGTTTTTT.

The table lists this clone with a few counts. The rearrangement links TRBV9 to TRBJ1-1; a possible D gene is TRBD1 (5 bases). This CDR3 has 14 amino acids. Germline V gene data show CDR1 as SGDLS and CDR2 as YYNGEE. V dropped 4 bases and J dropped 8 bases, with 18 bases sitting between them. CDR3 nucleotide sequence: TGTGCCAGCAGCCCCCGGGCGTGGGGCGCCGAAGCTTTCTTT. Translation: CASSPRAWGAEAFF.

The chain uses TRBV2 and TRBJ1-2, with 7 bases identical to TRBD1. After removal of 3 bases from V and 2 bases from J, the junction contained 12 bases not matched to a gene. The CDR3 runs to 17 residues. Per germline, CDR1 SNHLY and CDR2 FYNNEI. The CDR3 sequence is CASSDSSRGVLNYGYTF. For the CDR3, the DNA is TGTGCCAGCAGTGACTCTAGCAGGGGGGTATTGAACTATGGCTACACCTTC.

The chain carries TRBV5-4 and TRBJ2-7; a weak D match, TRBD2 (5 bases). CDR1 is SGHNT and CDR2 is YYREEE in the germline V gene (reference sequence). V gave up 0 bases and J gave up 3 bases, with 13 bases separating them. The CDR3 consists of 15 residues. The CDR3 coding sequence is TGTGCCAGCAGCTTGGGCGGCGGGCTTATCTACGAGCAGTACTTC. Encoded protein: CASSLGGGLIYEQYF.

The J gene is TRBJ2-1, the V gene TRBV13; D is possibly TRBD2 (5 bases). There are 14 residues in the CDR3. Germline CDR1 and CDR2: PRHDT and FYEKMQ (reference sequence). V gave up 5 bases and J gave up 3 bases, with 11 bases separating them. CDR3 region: CASSPVEGYNEQFF. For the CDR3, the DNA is TGTGCCAGCAGCCCCGTAGAGGGCTACAATGAGCAGTTCTTC.

The DNA of the CDR3 is TGCGCCAGCAGCCCGCAAGTGTTGGGGCGTAATGAAAAACTGTTTTTT. Translation gives CASSPQVLGRNEKLFF. The chain uses TRBV4-1 and TRBJ1-4; D is perhaps TRBD1 (5 bases). CDR3 size: 16 residues. Germline V gene lookup returns CDR1 MGHRA and CDR2 YSYEKL. V lost 4 bases, J lost 4 bases, and 16 bases lay in between.